This TCR beta chain was identified during a study of response to subunit inactivated influenza vaccine. TCRdb re-derived calls from the RT-PCR reads in MiXCR, one entry per CDR3 protein. Counted here are around 790,000 distinct CDR3 sequences, around 20% occurring once; the ten biggest clones make up roughly 10%. Findings and limits, study-wide: The authors put forward the suggestion that each seasonal influenza vaccination may bring in only a limited number of new T cells.

Losses at the gene ends were 0 bases for V and 2 bases for J; bases not matched to a gene: 11. The CDR3 is made up of 18 amino acids. Per germline, CDR1 LGHNA and CDR2 YNFKEQ. As regards this clonotype: Its antigen is undetermined.

The material sequenced was PBMCs from blood, taken more than 4 days after vaccination. The clonotype originates from a man aged 45-65 years who received an inactivated influenza vaccine. J is TRBJ2-5 and V is TRBV4-2, with TRBD2 matching 8 bases. DNA for the CDR3: TGTGCCAGCAGCCAAGAGGGGGGAGTAGCGGGGAGGCAAGAGACCCAGTACTTC. Translation gives CASSQEGGVAGRQETQYF.